This T cell receptor beta chain was obtained from a study of human T cells and chemical hapten exposure. Study in general: Throughout the roughly 24-week study, diphenylcyclopropenone was applied weekly to the patients' scalps.

Germline-derived CDR1 and CDR2 are PRHDT and FYEKMQ (reference sequence). The V and J ends lost 6 bases and 4 bases, in that order; junction bases with no gene match: 2. There are 14 residues in the CDR3. Using its own MiXCR run on the RACE reads, TCRdb lists one record per CDR3 protein. The table includes 60,000 to 80,000 distinct CDR3 sequences, approximately 6.7% detected once. Time point meaning: pre-sensitization, week 0. The treatment was: therapeutic diphenylcyclopropenone sensitization with weekly scalp DPC. Researchers sampled blood before each patch test went on. Unfractionated whole blood yielded total RNA.

This TCR came from a woman aged 30 to 39 with alopecia areata. Some clones in this sample may be carry-over from other donors' samples. This chain joins TRBV13 and TRBJ2-3, with 12 nucleotides matching TRBD2. The specimen comprised whole blood, sampled in connection with sensitization to the hapten diphenylcyclopropenone (DPC). CDR3 region: CASRTSGGADTQYF. The CDR3 DNA is TGTGCCAGCAGGACTAGCGGGGGAGCAGATACGCAGTATTTT.